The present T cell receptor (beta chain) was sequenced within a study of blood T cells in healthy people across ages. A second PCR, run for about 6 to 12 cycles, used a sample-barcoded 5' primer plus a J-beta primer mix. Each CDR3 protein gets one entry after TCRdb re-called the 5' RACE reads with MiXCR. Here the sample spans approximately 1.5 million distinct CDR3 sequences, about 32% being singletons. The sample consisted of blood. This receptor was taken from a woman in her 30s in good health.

CDR3 in DNA: TGTGCCAGCAGCCCGTTCCTCAGGGGATCTAGCACAGATACGCAGTATTTT. Protein product: CASSPFLRGSSTDTQYF. V gene TRBV3-1 combines with J gene TRBJ2-3; D is possibly TRBD1 (6 bases). The CDR3 runs to 17 residues. Trimming removed 4 bases from V and 0 bases from J, with 17 bases in between. Looked up from germline, CDR1 is LGHDT and CDR2 is YNNKEL (reference sequence).